The 18 T cell receptor beta chains presented below share a single source sample, sequenced in a study of shared clonotypes between healthy human individuals. The assay was immunoSEQ multiplex PCR, and TCRdb's table has in-frame clones only and misses some. This sample has about 2.5 million clones, with just under 95% found just once. Source material: naive CD4+ T cells from PBMCs. Subset defined: CD45RA+ positively selected. The receptors were sampled from a man aged 18 to 29 in good health. Some clones in this sample may be carry-over from other donors' samples.

This clone showed up just once. The V call is TRBV29-1, the J call TRBJ1-2; 8 bases map to TRBD1. The CDR3 sequence is 13 residues long. Per germline, CDR1 SQVTM and CDR2 ANQGSEA. Trimming removed 6 bases from V and 7 bases from J; junction bases left unmatched: 10. CDR3 in amino acids: CSVAMDRDRGYTF. CDR3 coding DNA: TGCAGCGTGGCGATGGACAGGGACCGTGGCTACACCTTC.

This chain joins TRBV7-9 and TRBJ2-1, with D perhaps matching TRBD2 (5 bases). This CDR3 has 13 residues. CDR1 is SEHNR, CDR2 FQNEAQ, per germline (reference sequence). V was pared by 5 bases and J by 15 bases, with 20 bases between. The CDR3 DNA reads TGTGCCAGCAGCCAATCAGTGGGAGTTACGCCGTTCTTC. Its protein product is CASSQSVGVTPFF.

J is TRBJ2-7 and V is TRBV28; 14 bases line up with TRBD2. V was pared by 2 bases and J by 13 bases, with 7 bases of the junction left unmatched. This CDR3 comprises 14 residues. From germline, CDR1 is MDHEN and CDR2 SYDVKM. In nucleotides, the CDR3 is TGTGCCAGCAGTTTAGCCTCGGGACTAGCGGGAGCATACTTC. Residues: CASSLASGLAGAYF.

The DNA for the CDR3 is TGTGCCAGCAGTTTTGTAGGGGACGGCTACACCTTC. Residues: CASSFVGDGYTF. This sequence joins TRBV28 and TRBJ1-2; D may be TRBD1 (5 bases). CDR1 is MDHEN and CDR2 is SYDVKM in the germline V gene. Trimming pared 3 bases from V and 8 bases from J, leaving 10 bases between. This CDR3 comprises 12 residues.

The chain joins TRBV28 to TRBJ2-3; 9 bases map to TRBD2. Per the germline V gene, CDR1 is MDHEN and CDR2 is SYDVKM. Germline trimming cut 5 bases from V and 5 bases from J; bases unmatched to any gene: 14. CDR3 length: 17 residues. DNA for the CDR3: TGTGCCAGCAGTCCCATTCTGGGAGCGGGAGGACGAGATACGCAGTATTTT. It encodes CASSPILGAGGRDTQYF. Combining the CDR3 with reference TRBV28 and TRBJ2-3 gives the whole variable domain DVKVTQSSRYLVKRTGEKVFLECVQDMDHENMFWYRQDPGLGLRLIYFSYDVKMKEKGDIPEGYSVSREKKERFSLILESASTNQTSMYLCASSPILGAGGRDTQYFGPGTRLTVL.

The chain carries TRBV4-1 and TRBJ2-1, with D perhaps TRBD1 or TRBD2 (5 bases each). CDR1 and CDR2 from the germline V gene are MGHRA and YSYEKL. V lost 1 base, J lost 5 bases, and 18 bases lay in between. The CDR3 runs 17 residues. The CDR3 bases are TGCGCCAGCAGCCAAGGGCGTGTTAGGGGACGAGACAATGAGCAGTTCTTC. Translation: CASSQGRVRGRDNEQFF.

Worth noting for this clone: This CDR3 is also generated by other DNA sequences in the sample. V and J are TRBV2 and TRBJ2-1; 9 nucleotides align to TRBD2. There are 15 residues in the CDR3. V trimming: 8 bases; J trimming: 4 bases; junction bases outside the gene matches: 9. The V gene's germline CDR1 is SNHLY and CDR2 FYNNEI. In nucleotides, the CDR3 is TGTGCCAGCCGAGGGCTAGCGGGAATATACAATGAGCAGTTCTTC. This codes for CASRGLAGIYNEQFF.

V gene TRBV5-1 combines with J gene TRBJ2-5, with D hard to call. V lost 4 bases to trimming and J lost 5 bases, with 6 bases between them. The CDR3 spans 11 residues. CDR1 is SGHRS, CDR2 YFSETQ, per germline. The CDR3 nucleotides are TGCGCCAGCAGCCGAATGGAGACCCAGTACTTC. Translation: CASSRMETQYF.

V gene TRBV28 combines with J gene TRBJ2-7; D may be TRBD1 (5 bases). CDR3 length: 14 residues. CDR1 is MDHEN and CDR2 is SYDVKM in the germline V gene. V shed 3 bases and J shed 5 bases, with 14 bases lying between them. The CDR3 nucleotides are TGTGCCAGCAGTTTCGACAGCTTCAGCGACGAGCAGTACTTC. Translated, it gives CASSFDSFSDEQYF.

This rearrangement joins TRBV6-1 to TRBJ2-7; possible D gene TRBD2, 5 bases. CDR1 and CDR2 (germline): MNHNS, SASEGT. The V end was cut by 4 bases, the J end by 7 bases, with 17 bases between. CDR3 length: 14 amino acids. As DNA, the CDR3 is TGTGCCAGCAGTGCGACCGCAAAGTCGGGGGAGCAGTACTTC. Its translation: CASSATAKSGEQYF.

This clone was counted once. This chain links TRBV18 with TRBJ2-7; D is unclear. CDR1 is KGHSH, CDR2 LQKENI, per germline. Trimming pared 3 bases from V and 3 bases from J, leaving 21 bases between. The CDR3 is made up of 17 amino acids. This CDR3 reads CASSPTPTPLRDYEQYF. The CDR3 DNA reads TGTGCCAGCTCACCTACTCCGACCCCTCTAAGGGACTACGAGCAGTACTTC.

The genes are TRBV19 and TRBJ1-1, with 7 bases aligning to TRBD1. Losses at the gene ends were 11 bases for V and 4 bases for J; bases not matched to a gene: 13. Germline V gives CDR1 LNHDA, CDR2 SQIVND (reference sequence). The CDR3 runs to 14 residues. The CDR3 sequence: CASGQGGIGTEAFF. DNA of the CDR3: TGTGCCTCAGGGCAGGGGGGAATCGGCACTGAAGCTTTCTTT.

This clone was observed a few times. The identical CDR3 is also encoded by other nucleotide sequences in the sample. The V and J genes are TRBV5-1 and TRBJ1-3; no reliable D call. V was clipped by 1 base and J by 0 bases, with 5 bases between them. Germline V CDR1 and CDR2: SGHRS, YFSETQ. This CDR3 comprises 14 residues. The CDR3 bases are TGCGCCAGCAGCTTGACCAGCTCTGGAAACACCATATATTTT. Its translation is CASSLTSSGNTIYF.

Of note for this clone: Additional DNA sequences in this sample encode the identical CDR3. The chain has TRBV19 and TRBJ2-5; D is unclear. Germline loops: CDR1 LNHDA, CDR2 SQIVND (reference sequence). Trimming pared 3 bases from V and 5 bases from J, leaving 7 bases between. The CDR3 loop spans 12 amino acids. In DNA, the CDR3 is TGTGCCAGTAGTATTGCCGGGGAGACCCAGTACTTC. This encodes CASSIAGETQYF.

The chain uses TRBV4-1 and TRBJ2-5, with 8 positions matching TRBD2. The length of the CDR3 is 17 residues. Looked up from germline, CDR1 is MGHRA and CDR2 is YSYEKL. V lost 1 base, J lost 3 bases, and 10 bases stayed unmatched. CDR3 amino acids: CASSQVLSGREKETQYF. CDR3 DNA sequence: TGCGCCAGCAGCCAAGTTCTTTCCGGGAGGGAAAAAGAGACCCAGTACTTC.

The gene calls are TRBV7-3 and TRBJ2-7; D ambiguous. The CDR3 length is 15 residues. CDR1 is SGHTA, CDR2 FQGTGA, per germline. Trimming pared 1 base from V and 0 bases from J, leaving 10 bases between. The CDR3 is CASSLRAESSYEQYF. For the CDR3, the DNA is TGTGCCAGCAGCTTAAGGGCGGAGAGCTCCTACGAGCAGTACTTC.

The chain uses TRBV5-4 and TRBJ1-2; 10 bases line up with TRBD1. CDR1 is SGHNT, CDR2 YYREEE, per germline (reference sequence). The CDR3 sequence is 14 residues long. V shed 4 bases and J 8 bases; nucleotides not matched to a gene: 8. In DNA form, the CDR3 reads TGTGCCAGCAGCGGATGGGACAGGGGACAGGGCTACACCTTC. Translation: CASSGWDRGQGYTF. The whole variable domain, remainder taken from reference TRBV5-4 and TRBJ1-2, is ETGVTQSPTHLIKTRGQQVTLRCSSQSGHNTVSWYQQALGQGPQFIFQYYREEENGRGNFPPRFSGLQFPNYSSELNVNALELDDSALYLCASSGWDRGQGYTFGSGTRLTVV.

The chain links TRBV30 to TRBJ2-4; no clear D. Germline loops: CDR1 GTSNPN, CDR2 SVGIG (reference sequence). V lost 4 bases to trimming and J lost 0 bases, with 4 bases between them. CDR3 size: 12 residues. The CDR3 region is CAWIPAKNIQYF. The DNA of the CDR3 is TGTGCCTGGATACCAGCCAAAAACATTCAGTACTTC.